These 30 T cell receptor beta chains share one sample of origin, sequenced in a study of T-cell reconstitution after alpha-beta-depleted transplantation in children. Unique molecular identifiers were incorporated during preparation of the TCRbeta library. TCRdb fed the PCR reads into MiXCR, producing one record per CDR3 protein. The data hold approximately 400,000 distinct CDR3 sequences, with 11% observed a single time. Sample: PBMCs from the stem cell graft donor, taken from the stem cell graft. These receptors were obtained from a human donor who donated a stem cell graft to a child with acute myeloid leukemia.

In its sample, this clonotype was seen many times. The chain carries TRBV27 and TRBJ2-7; TRBD1 matches 7 bases. The J segment lost 4 bases and the V segment lost 10 bases, leaving 16 bases of the junction unmatched. CDR1 and CDR2 (germline): MNHEY, SMNVEV (reference sequence). The CDR3 consists of 15 residues. For the CDR3, the DNA is TGTGCCATCCCCCCGGGACAGACCTCTATGTACGAGCAGTACGTC. This translates into CAIPPGQTSMYEQYV.

This clonotype has just a few counts. The chain has TRBV2 and TRBJ2-7; 8 bases map to TRBD1. V dropped 3 bases and J dropped 5; count of bases not matched to a gene: 6. CDR3 size: 14 residues. The germline V gene encodes CDR1 SNHLY and CDR2 FYNNEI. The CDR3 DNA sequence: TGTGCCAGCAGTGACCGAGGACAGGGTCACGAGCAGTACTTC. This encodes CASSDRGQGHEQYF.

The rearrangement links TRBV12-3 or TRBV12-4 to TRBJ1-1; D is perhaps TRBD1 (6 bases). The germline V and J ends were trimmed by 6 bases and 1 base, with 9 bases remaining between them. CDR3 length: 13 amino acids. DNA of the CDR3: TGTGCCAGCAGAGAACAGGGGAACACTGAAGCTTTCTTT. This encodes CASREQGNTEAFF.

The chain links TRBV7-2 to TRBJ2-5, with TRBD2 identical over 12 bases. Losses at the gene ends were 5 bases for V and 5 bases for J; bases not matched to a gene: 9. The length of the CDR3 is 16 residues. Germline CDR1 and CDR2: SGHTA and FQGNSA. The CDR3 nucleotides are TGTGCCAGCAGCGTATCTAGCGGGGGGGCCGGGGAGACCCAGTACTTC. This translates into CASSVSSGGAGETQYF.

The V gene is TRBV7-8, the J gene TRBJ2-7; TRBD1 matches 10 bases. J lost 4 bases, V lost 0 bases, and 6 bases had no gene match. Looked up from germline, CDR1 is SGHVS and CDR2 is FQNEAQ. CDR3 length equals 16 residues. The CDR3 protein is CASSLARQGARYEQYF. The CDR3 DNA sequence: TGTGCCAGCAGCTTAGCGAGACAGGGGGCGCGTTACGAGCAGTACTTC.

This clonotype was seen more than once but under ten times. The chain links TRBV20-1 to TRBJ2-4, with TRBD1 as a possible D gene (5 bases). Between the trimmed V and J ends, which lost 0 bases and 8 bases, there was a span of 20 bases. The CDR3 covers 16 residues. In germline, CDR1 is DFQATT, CDR2 SNEGSKA (reference sequence). CDR3 bases: TGCAGTGCTAGAGATCAGGTCAGGCAGGGTCCACACATTCAGTACTTC. Translation gives CSARDQVRQGPHIQYF.

The CDR3: CASSSTGLAGGSKNIQYF. The CDR3 nucleotides are TGTGCCAGCAGCTCGACGGGACTAGCGGGAGGTAGTAAAAACATTCAGTACTTC. The V and J genes are TRBV11-3 and TRBJ2-4, with 15 positions matching TRBD2. CDR1 is SGHNT, CDR2 YENEEA, per germline. V shed 4 bases, J shed 4 bases, and the junction held 8 bases outside the gene matches. The CDR3 consists of 18 residues.

CDR3 DNA: TGCAGTGCTAGGCGGGGGAACACCGGGGAGCTGTTTTTT. It encodes CSARRGNTGELFF. The chain combines TRBV20-1 with TRBJ2-2, with D tentatively TRBD2 (6 bases). V lost 3 bases, J lost 1 base, and 6 bases lay in between. This CDR3 region has 13 residues. Per the germline V gene, CDR1 is DFQATT and CDR2 is SNEGSKA (reference sequence).

The gene calls are TRBV12-3 or TRBV12-4 and TRBJ1-1; D uncertain. V lost 4 bases and J 9 bases, leaving 9 bases between the germline ends. The CDR3 consists of 11 residues. CDR3 loop: CASSSGPKAFF. CDR3 in DNA: TGTGCCAGCAGTTCCGGGCCCAAAGCTTTCTTT.

This clonotype occurred a few times. The rearrangement joins TRBV5-1 to TRBJ2-3, with D unclear. The CDR3 sequence is 14 residues long. Germline CDR1 is SGHRS and CDR2 is YFSETQ. V was cut by 3 bases and J by 6 bases, with 14 bases left in between. The CDR3 bases are TGCGCCAGCAGCTGGGCTCCCGTTACGGATACGCAGTATTTT. It codes for CASSWAPVTDTQYF.

The chain is built from TRBV30 and TRBJ1-5, with D perhaps TRBD1 (5 bases). Trimming removed 1 base at V and 9 bases at J, with 16 bases between. The CDR3 runs 14 residues. From germline, CDR1 is GTSNPN and CDR2 SVGIG (reference sequence). Written as DNA, the CDR3 is TGTGCCTGGAGTGGGGGCAGCTCCCGATCGCCCCAGCATTTT. The encoded protein is CAWSGGSSRSPQHF.

In its sample, this clonotype was seen a few times. This rearrangement joins TRBV20-1 to TRBJ2-2; the D is unclear. V was clipped by 1 base and J by 9 bases, with 15 bases between them. The CDR3 runs to 14 residues. Germline V lookup: CDR1 DFQATT, CDR2 SNEGSKA (reference sequence). The CDR3, as DNA: TGCAGTGCTAGAGGGGCACTTGCCCACCGGGAGCTGTTTTTT. Its translation is CSARGALAHRELFF.

A remark on this clonotype: One end of the junction fails to match germline, which may point to a read error. The rearrangement links TRBV20-1 to TRBJ1-4; 11 bases line up with TRBD1. CDR1 and CDR2 (germline): DFQATT, SNEGSKA (reference sequence). This CDR3 has 11 amino acids. Written as DNA, the CDR3 is TGCAGTGCTAGGGACAGGGGGCTAGAGAATTTT. Protein product: CSARDRGLENF.

The table lists this clonotype with many counts. V and J are TRBV13 and TRBJ2-1; 10 nucleotides align to TRBD2. Unmatched junction bases numbered 2, after V lost 6 bases and J lost 3 bases. The CDR3 totals 14 residues. Germline assignment: CDR1 PRHDT and CDR2 FYEKMQ (reference sequence). In nucleotides, the CDR3 is TGTGCCAGCAGAATAGCGGGAGGCTACAATGAGCAGTTCTTC. Translated, it gives CASRIAGGYNEQFF.

The chain employs TRBV6-1 and TRBJ1-3; D uncertain. V was cut by 0 bases and J by 5 bases, with 5 bases left in between. CDR1 and CDR2 from the germline V gene are MNHNS and SASEGT. The CDR3 spans 13 residues. The DNA for the CDR3 is TGTGCCAGCAGTGAAGCGTGGCGAAACACCATATATTTT. This sequence encodes CASSEAWRNTIYF.

The table lists this clonotype with many counts. The chain combines TRBV5-1 with TRBJ2-3; 14 nucleotides align to TRBD2. CDR3 size: 15 residues. Germline trimming cut 4 bases from V and 5 bases from J; bases unmatched to any gene: 3. The V gene's germline CDR1 is SGHRS and CDR2 YFSETQ. The CDR3 region has the DNA TGCGCCAGCAGCCCGGGACTAGCGGGAGAAGATACGCAGTATTTT. It yields the protein CASSPGLAGEDTQYF.

The genes are TRBV10-3 and TRBJ2-3; 8 positions agree with TRBD2. J gave up 0 bases and V 7 bases, and 9 bases lay outside the gene matches. The CDR3 consists of 16 residues. Germline lookup yields CDR1 ENHRY and CDR2 SYGVKD. The CDR3, as DNA: TGTGCCATCATGGGAAGCGGGAGCCCCAGCACAGATACGCAGTATTTT. Its translation: CAIMGSGSPSTDTQYF.

This clonotype came up a few times. The V and J genes are TRBV4-3 and TRBJ1-4; no reliable D call. Germline V gene lookup returns CDR1 LGHNA and CDR2 YSLEER. V dropped 0 bases and J dropped 8 bases, with 13 bases sitting between them. The CDR3 spans 15 residues. This CDR3 is CASSQDGSSREKLFF. The DNA for the CDR3 is TGCGCCAGCAGCCAAGATGGGTCCAGTCGGGAAAAACTGTTTTTT.

V and J are TRBV27 and TRBJ2-1; 7 nucleotides line up with TRBD1. CDR1 MNHEY and CDR2 SMNVEV come from the germline V gene (reference sequence). CDR3 length: 14 residues. Trimming cost V 3 bases and J 4 bases; bases outside gene matches: 3. In DNA, the CDR3 is TGTGCCAGCAGTTTCGGGACAGAGTACAATGAGCAGTTCTTC. Protein sequence: CASSFGTEYNEQFF.

V gene TRBV9 combines with J gene TRBJ2-1, with TRBD2 matching 8 bases. The CDR3 covers 17 residues. V trimming: 4 bases; J trimming: 7 bases; junction bases outside the gene matches: 16. In germline, CDR1 is SGDLS, CDR2 YYNGEE. Here the CDR3 DNA reads TGTGCCAGCAGCTCTCCGGAGCGGGCGGGGGGAAGGAATGAGCAGTTCTTC. It yields the protein CASSSPERAGGRNEQFF.

This clonotype has only a few counts. The rearrangement links TRBV7-9 to TRBJ2-1; D is perhaps TRBD2 (5 bases). CDR1 SEHNR and CDR2 FQNEAQ come from the germline V gene (reference sequence). The CDR3 consists of 16 residues. V was shortened by 2 bases and J by 0 bases, with 11 bases between the two germline ends. DNA for the CDR3: TGTGCCAGCAGCTTATATGAGGGTGCCTCCTACAATGAGCAGTTCTTC. Residues: CASSLYEGASYNEQFF. The full variable domain, rest sourced from reference TRBV7-9 and TRBJ2-1, is DTGVSQNPRHKITKRGQNVTFRCDPISEHNRLYWYRQTLGQGPEFLTYFQNEAQLEKSRLLSDRFSAERPKGSFSTLEIQRTEQGDSAMYLCASSLYEGASYNEQFFGPGTRLTVL.

V is TRBV2 and J is TRBJ1-4; D remains unclear. The germline V gene has CDR1 SNHLY and CDR2 FYNNEI. The CDR3 consists of 16 residues. Trimming took off 6 bases at V and 3 bases at J, with 17 bases between the two ends. CDR3 nucleotides: TGTGCCAGCAGCCGGCTAACGGGTTTGGCTAATGAAAAACTGTTTTTT. This gives the protein CASSRLTGLANEKLFF.

This clonotype was seen ten or more times. The chain carries TRBV5-6 and TRBJ1-1, with 8 bases fitting TRBD1. The CDR3 has 15 amino acids. The V gene end was trimmed by 3 bases and the J gene end by 0 bases; junction bases not matched to a gene: 4. In germline, CDR1 is SGHDT, CDR2 YYEEEE. CDR3 sequence reads: CASSSDRVMNTEAFF. DNA for the CDR3: TGTGCCAGCAGCTCGGACAGGGTGATGAACACTGAAGCTTTCTTT.

In its sample, this clonotype was seen many times. The chain combines TRBV7-6 with TRBJ2-7; 8 nucleotides agree with TRBD2. Germline trimming cut 5 bases from V and 1 base from J; bases unmatched to any gene: 16. The CDR3 extends over 18 amino acids. CDR1 SGHVS and CDR2 FNYEAQ come from the germline V gene. The CDR3 sequence is CASSPGGGNAGGSYEQYF. CDR3 DNA: TGTGCCAGCAGCCCCGGGGGCGGGAACGCGGGGGGATCCTACGAGCAGTACTTC.

This clonotype was detected only a few times. This chain joins TRBV6-1 and TRBJ1-1; a possible D gene is TRBD1 (6 bases). The CDR3 totals 14 residues. CDR1 and CDR2 from the germline V gene are MNHNS and SASEGT. With 10 bases removed from V and 7 bases from J, the gap between germline ends came to 22 bases. The CDR3 protein is CATSGDPRGSEAFF. The CDR3 DNA reads as TGTGCCACCTCCGGGGACCCCAGGGGAAGTGAAGCTTTCTTT.

In its sample, this clonotype was seen a few times. The rearrangement uses TRBV24-1 and TRBJ1-1; D perhaps matches TRBD1 (5 bases). The germline V gene encodes CDR1 KGHDR and CDR2 SFDVKD. The CDR3 has 15 residues. Deletions cut 3 bases from V and 1 base from J, with 11 bases between. The DNA of the CDR3 is TGTGCCACCAGTGATCCCGGGACGGGGAACACTGAAGCTTTCTTT. This gives the protein CATSDPGTGNTEAFF.

This clonotype showed up many times. This chain connects TRBV25-1 to TRBJ1-2, with 7 positions matching TRBD1. Trimming cost V 4 bases and J 2 bases; bases outside gene matches: 1. This CDR3 comprises 13 residues. Per the germline V gene, CDR1 is MGHDK and CDR2 is SYGVNS. The CDR3 protein is CASSVGQNYGYTF. The CDR3 coding sequence is TGTGCCAGCAGTGTGGGACAGAACTATGGCTACACCTTC.

In DNA form, the CDR3 reads TGTGCCAGCACTGGACAGGGGGGGAAGTTCTTC. This sequence encodes CASTGQGGKFF. The rearrangement links TRBV27 to TRBJ2-1; 10 bases align to TRBD1. Germline V CDR1 and CDR2: MNHEY, SMNVEV (reference sequence). The CDR3 loop spans 11 amino acids. V was pared by 7 bases and J by 14 bases, with 5 bases of the junction left unmatched.

This clonotype was picked up many times. The genes are TRBV5-1 and TRBJ2-2, with 7 nucleotides matching TRBD1. The length of the CDR3 is 16 residues. V was clipped by 3 bases and J by 4 bases; unmatched bases: 9. CDR1 and CDR2 from the germline V gene are SGHRS and YFSETQ. As DNA, the CDR3 is TGCGCCAGCAGCTCCCAGACAGGGCCAACCACCGGGGAGCTGTTTTTT. Protein sequence: CASSSQTGPTTGELFF.

This rearrangement joins TRBV20-1 to TRBJ2-3; D uncertain. Germline CDR1 DFQATT, CDR2 SNEGSKA (reference sequence). CDR3 length equals 14 residues. Trimming shortened V by 1 base and J by 4 bases, and 12 bases separated the two germline ends. The CDR3 DNA sequence: TGCAGTGCTAGAGTAGGCGTAGCAGCAGATACGCAGTATTTT. Translated: CSARVGVAADTQYF.